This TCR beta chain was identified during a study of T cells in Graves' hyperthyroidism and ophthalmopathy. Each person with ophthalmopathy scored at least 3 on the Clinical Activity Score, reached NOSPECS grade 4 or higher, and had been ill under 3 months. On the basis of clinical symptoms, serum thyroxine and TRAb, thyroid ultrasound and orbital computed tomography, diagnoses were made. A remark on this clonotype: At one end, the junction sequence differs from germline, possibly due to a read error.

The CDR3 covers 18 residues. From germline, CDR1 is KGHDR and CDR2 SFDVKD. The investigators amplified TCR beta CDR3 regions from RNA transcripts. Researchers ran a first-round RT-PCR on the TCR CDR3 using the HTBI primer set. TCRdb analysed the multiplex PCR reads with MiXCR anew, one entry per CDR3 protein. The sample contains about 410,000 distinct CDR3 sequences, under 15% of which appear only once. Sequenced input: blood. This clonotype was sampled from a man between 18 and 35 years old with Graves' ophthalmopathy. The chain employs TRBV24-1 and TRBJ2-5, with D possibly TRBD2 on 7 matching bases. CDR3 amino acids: CATGDPRGGRTQQETQYF. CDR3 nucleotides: TGTGCCACCGGTGACCCTAGGGGGGGGAGGACGCAGCAAGAGACCCAGTACTTC.